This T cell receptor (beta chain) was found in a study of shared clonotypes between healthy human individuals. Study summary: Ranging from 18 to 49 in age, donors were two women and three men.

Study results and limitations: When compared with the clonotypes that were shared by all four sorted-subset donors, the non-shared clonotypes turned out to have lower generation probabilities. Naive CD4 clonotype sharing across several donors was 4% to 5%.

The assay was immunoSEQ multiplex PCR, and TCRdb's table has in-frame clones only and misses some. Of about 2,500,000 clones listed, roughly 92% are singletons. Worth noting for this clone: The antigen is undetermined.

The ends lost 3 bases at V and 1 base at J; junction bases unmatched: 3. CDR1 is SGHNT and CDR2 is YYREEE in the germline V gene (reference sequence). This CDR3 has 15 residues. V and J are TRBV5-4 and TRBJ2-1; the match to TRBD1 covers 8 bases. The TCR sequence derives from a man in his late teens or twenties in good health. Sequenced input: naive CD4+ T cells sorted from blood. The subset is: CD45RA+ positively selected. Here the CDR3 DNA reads TGTGCCAGCAGCTCCAGGGGGCTATCCTACAATGAGCAGTTCTTC. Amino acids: CASSSRGLSYNEQFF.